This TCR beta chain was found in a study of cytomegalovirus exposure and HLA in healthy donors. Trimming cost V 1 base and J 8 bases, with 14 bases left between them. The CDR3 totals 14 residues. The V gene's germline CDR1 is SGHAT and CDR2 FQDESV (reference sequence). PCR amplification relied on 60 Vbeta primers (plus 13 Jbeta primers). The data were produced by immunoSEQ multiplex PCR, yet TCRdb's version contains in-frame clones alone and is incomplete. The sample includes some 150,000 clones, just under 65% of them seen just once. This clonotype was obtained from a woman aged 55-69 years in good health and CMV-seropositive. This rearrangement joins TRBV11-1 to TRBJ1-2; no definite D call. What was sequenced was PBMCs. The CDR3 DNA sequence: TGTGCCAGCAGCTTAGGGAGGACGGGGTACGGCTACACCTTC. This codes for CASSLGRTGYGYTF. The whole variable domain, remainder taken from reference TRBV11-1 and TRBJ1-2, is EAEVAQSPRYKITEKSQAVAFWCDPISGHATLYWYRQILGQGPELLVQFQDESVVDDSQLPKDRFSAERLKGVDSTLKIQPAELGDSAMYLCASSLGRTGYGYTFGSGTRLTVV.